What follows are 15 T cell receptor beta chains derived from one specimen sequenced in a study of shared clonotypes between healthy human individuals. Naive CD8 cells lacked CD45RO, underwent positive selection for CCR7 and left out terminally differentiated effector memory CD45RA+ cells. Measured with immunoSEQ multiplex PCR; TCRdb has only the in-frame clones, and not every one. The sample shows a few hundred thousand clones, about 95% of them seen only once. The sequenced sample was naive CD8+ T cells sorted from blood. The receptors stem from a woman aged 25 to 39 in good health.

The chain carries TRBV7-8 and TRBJ1-1; D is undetermined. Trimming removed 3 bases from V and 2 bases from J, with 7 bases in between. This CDR3 spans 13 amino acids. Germline CDR1 reads SGHVS; CDR2 reads FQNEAQ. The CDR3, as DNA: TGTGCCAGCAGCTTGGGAATAAACACTGAAGCTTTCTTT. It codes for CASSLGINTEAFF.

V gene TRBV10-3 combines with J gene TRBJ2-7, with D uncertain. CDR1 ENHRY and CDR2 SYGVKD come from the germline V gene. Trimming took 4 bases from V and 0 from J, leaving 19 bases between them. The CDR3 consists of 17 residues. The CDR3 region is CAISGAERTATSYEQYF. The CDR3 DNA reads TGTGCCATCAGTGGGGCCGAGCGAACTGCAACCTCCTACGAGCAGTACTTC.

The J gene is TRBJ1-1, the V gene TRBV28; no reliable D call. The germline V gene encodes CDR1 MDHEN and CDR2 SYDVKM. This CDR3 has 14 amino acids. The V and J ends lost 6 bases and 4 bases respectively, with 15 bases between them. This CDR3 reads CASSLLSESTEAFF. CDR3 DNA sequence: TGTGCCAGCAGCCTCCTAAGTGAGAGCACTGAAGCTTTCTTT.

The chain links TRBV5-1 to TRBJ1-2; TRBD1 matches at 12 bases. The CDR3 is 15 amino acids. The V and J ends lost 4 bases and 8 bases, in that order; junction bases with no gene match: 9. Germline CDR1 is SGHRS and CDR2 is YFSETQ. The CDR3: CASSDRDRGLRGYTF. The CDR3 coding sequence is TGCGCCAGCAGCGACCGGGACAGGGGGCTTAGGGGCTACACCTTC.

This clone was seen only once. The J gene is TRBJ2-7, the V gene TRBV19, with a tentative D call TRBD1 (6 bases). V dropped 3 bases and J dropped 5 bases, with 20 bases sitting between them. CDR3 size: 16 residues. Germline-derived CDR1 and CDR2 are LNHDA and SQIVND (reference sequence). CDR3 nucleotides: TGTGCCAGTAGTATCAGTATCGCGTCAGGGGCGAACGAGCAGTACTTC. Encoded protein: CASSISIASGANEQYF.

The chain recombines TRBV11-2 with TRBJ2-5; TRBD2 matches at 10 bases. The V gene end was trimmed by 5 bases and the J gene end by 5 bases; junction bases not matched to a gene: 5. CDR1 and CDR2 from the germline V gene are SGHAT and FQNNGV. This CDR3 is built from 14 residues. The CDR3 sequence: CASSILAGPETQYF. DNA for the CDR3: TGTGCCAGCAGCATACTAGCGGGACCGGAGACCCAGTACTTC.

V and J are TRBV7-8 and TRBJ2-1; no reliable D call. Germline-derived CDR1 and CDR2 are SGHVS and FQNEAQ. This CDR3 comprises 14 residues. Trimming took off 3 bases at V and 6 bases at J, with 12 bases between the two ends. CDR3 loop: CASSFKITTNEQFF. CDR3 nucleotides: TGTGCCAGCAGCTTTAAGATAACAACCAATGAGCAGTTCTTC.

Only one count was recorded for this clone. J is TRBJ1-2 and V is TRBV9; D gene uncertain. This CDR3 contains 15 residues. V shed 4 bases and J shed 8 bases, with 21 bases lying between them. Germline V gene lookup returns CDR1 SGDLS and CDR2 YYNGEE. The CDR3 DNA reads TGTGCCAGCAGCCCCGCCCCGTCGAAGACTATGGGCTACACCTTC. Translating it yields CASSPAPSKTMGYTF.

The chain has TRBV2 and TRBJ1-1; tentative D call: TRBD1 (5 bases). V shed 7 bases and J shed 7 bases, with 16 bases lying between them. There are 13 residues in the CDR3. From germline, CDR1 is SNHLY and CDR2 FYNNEI. The CDR3 bases are TGTGCCAGCACTTTCCGGGACTTGTTTGAAGCTTTCTTT. As protein: CASTFRDLFEAFF.

The chain links TRBV11-2 to TRBJ2-7; D remains ambiguous. CDR1 is SGHAT and CDR2 is FQNNGV in the germline V gene. The CDR3 is 12 residues long. Deletions cut 1 base from V and 6 bases from J, with 7 bases between. CDR3 loop: CASSLAPLEQYF. CDR3 bases: TGTGCCAGCAGCTTAGCACCGCTCGAGCAGTACTTC.

The chain is built from TRBV28 and TRBJ2-1; 12 nucleotides agree with TRBD2. The length of the CDR3 is 16 residues. Germline CDR1 reads MDHEN; CDR2 reads SYDVKM. J gave up 3 bases and V 6 bases, and 6 bases lay outside the gene matches. CDR3 protein: CASSPGLAGFYNEQFF. CDR3 DNA: TGTGCCAGCAGCCCCGGACTAGCGGGATTCTACAATGAGCAGTTCTTC.

The chain employs TRBV28 and TRBJ2-7; 12 nucleotides line up with TRBD2. V was clipped by 7 bases and J by 1 base; unmatched bases: 8. Looked up from germline, CDR1 is MDHEN and CDR2 is SYDVKM. The CDR3 has 16 residues. In DNA form, the CDR3 reads TGTGCCAGCACTGCTAGCGGGAGGGCCCCGTCCTACGAGCAGTACTTC. The encoded protein is CASTASGRAPSYEQYF.

This clone has only one observation. V and J are TRBV2 and TRBJ1-4; no reliable D call. Germline lookup yields CDR1 SNHLY and CDR2 FYNNEI. The CDR3 has 16 residues. V was shortened by 4 bases and J by 8 bases, with 20 bases between the two germline ends. CDR3 nucleotide sequence: TGTGCCAGCAGTGGGAACTCTGATAGAGACTTAGAAAAACTGTTTTTT. Translation: CASSGNSDRDLEKLFF. The complete variable domain, with remaining parts taken from reference TRBV2 and TRBJ1-4, reads EPEVTQTPSHQVTQMGQEVILRCVPISNHLYFYWYRQILGQKVEFLVSFYNNEISEKSEIFDDQFSVERPDGSNFTLKIRSTKLEDSAMYFCASSGNSDRDLEKLFFGSGTQLSVL.

The chain uses TRBV4-1 and TRBJ1-2; D not certain. This CDR3 is 16 amino acids long. Germline lookup yields CDR1 MGHRA and CDR2 YSYEKL. V dropped 0 bases and J dropped 2 bases, with 13 bases sitting between them. CDR3 sequence: CASSQDLTARNYGYTF. CDR3 nucleotides: TGCGCCAGCAGCCAAGATCTTACGGCCAGAAACTATGGCTACACCTTC.

The chain joins TRBV7-9 to TRBJ1-5; TRBD1 matches at 7 bases. The germline gives CDR1 SEHNR, CDR2 FQNEAQ (reference sequence). Trimming took 0 bases from V and 2 from J; bases not matched to a gene: 7. The CDR3 covers 17 residues. CDR3 DNA: TGTGCCAGCAGCTTAGCGATTACCGGGACAGGCAATCAGCCCCAGCATTTT. This gives the protein CASSLAITGTGNQPQHF.